The 14 T cell receptor beta chains in this list originate from one sample, sequenced in a study of blood T cell repertoires in COVID-19. Sequenced by immunoSEQ multiplex PCR; TCRdb stores in-frame clones only, minus some. The sample includes 190,000 or so clones, over 80% of them seen just once. Sequenced: peripheral blood. Source of these receptors: a man in his sixties with COVID-19, enrolled during active disease.

V is TRBV9 and J is TRBJ2-1, with a weak D call TRBD1 (5 bases). The CDR3 runs to 15 residues. Germline CDR1 is SGDLS and CDR2 is YYNGEE. Trimming cost V 4 bases and J 2 bases, with 13 bases left between them. CDR3 amino acids: CASSPRTPPYNEQFF. As DNA, the CDR3 is TGTGCCAGCAGCCCCAGGACACCTCCCTACAATGAGCAGTTCTTC.

DNA of the CDR3: TGTGCCAGCTCACCTACGGGACACTCAACTAATGAAAAACTGTTTTTT. It specifies CASSPTGHSTNEKLFF. This sequence joins TRBV18 and TRBJ1-4, with D possibly TRBD1 on 6 matching bases. This CDR3 comprises 16 residues. Germline CDR1 KGHSH, CDR2 LQKENI. Trimming pared 3 bases from V and 0 bases from J, leaving 11 bases between. The full variable domain, in which reference TRBV18 and TRBJ1-4 provide the parts outside the CDR3, is NAGVMQNPRHLVRRRGQEARLRCSPMKGHSHVYWYRQLPEEGLKFMVYLQKENIIDESGMPKERFSAEFPKEGPSILRIQQVVRGDSAAYFCASSPTGHSTNEKLFFGSGTQLSVL.

The V call is TRBV7-8, the J call TRBJ1-1, with D uncertain. With 5 bases removed from V and 0 bases from J, the gap between germline ends came to 10 bases. The CDR3 has 14 amino acids. Germline values: CDR1 SGHVS, CDR2 FQNEAQ. The CDR3 here is CASSGLNLNTEAFF. CDR3 in DNA: TGTGCCAGCAGCGGACTTAACTTGAACACTGAAGCTTTCTTT.

V and J are TRBV30 and TRBJ1-6; D gene uncertain. Germline V lookup: CDR1 GTSNPN, CDR2 SVGIG (reference sequence). The CDR3 runs 13 residues. Trimming removed 5 bases from V and 0 bases from J, with 5 bases in between. The CDR3 sequence is CAWDSSYNSPLHF. In DNA, the CDR3 is TGTGCCTGGGATAGCTCCTATAATTCACCCCTCCACTTT.

This chain uses TRBV6-5 with TRBJ1-5, with D unclear. Germline V gives CDR1 MNHEY, CDR2 SVGAGI. The CDR3 spans 12 residues. Trimming shortened V by 4 bases and J by 6 bases, and 7 bases separated the two germline ends. The chain's CDR3 is CASSSRGQPQHF. CDR3 DNA: TGTGCCAGCAGTTCACGGGGTCAGCCCCAGCATTTT.

V and J are TRBV28 and TRBJ2-7, with 11 bases aligning to TRBD2. V was clipped by 7 bases and J by 6 bases; unmatched bases: 11. CDR1 and CDR2 from the germline V gene are MDHEN and SYDVKM. This CDR3 comprises 15 residues. Written as DNA, the CDR3 is TGTGCCAGCACCTCAGGGGGGCTAGCGGGAGGCGAGCAGTACTTC. Translation gives CASTSGGLAGGEQYF.

This chain uses TRBV28 with TRBJ2-7; TRBD2 might be the D (6 bases). V lost 6 bases and J 3 bases, leaving 18 bases between the germline ends. Germline V gives CDR1 MDHEN, CDR2 SYDVKM. The CDR3 loop spans 15 amino acids. CDR3 DNA sequence: TGTGCCAGCAGCAGTCCGCGCGGGGCAGTCTACGAGCAGTACTTC. It yields the protein CASSSPRGAVYEQYF. The full variable domain, in which reference TRBV28 and TRBJ2-7 provide the parts outside the CDR3, is DVKVTQSSRYLVKRTGEKVFLECVQDMDHENMFWYRQDPGLGLRLIYFSYDVKMKEKGDIPEGYSVSREKKERFSLILESASTNQTSMYLCASSSPRGAVYEQYFGPGTRLTVT.

The V call is TRBV3-1 (or the pseudogene TRBV3-2), the J call TRBJ1-6; no clear D gene. The ends were cut back, 4 bases at V and 0 bases at J, with 7 bases in the middle. Germline V gene sequence: CDR1 LGHDT, CDR2 YNNKEL (reference sequence). CDR3 length: 15 amino acids. The CDR3 DNA follows: TGTGCCAGCAGCCCGACTAACTCCTATAATTCACCCCTCCACTTT. Its protein product is CASSPTNSYNSPLHF.

This chain connects TRBV18 to TRBJ2-2; 8 positions agree with TRBD2. This CDR3 has 14 residues. The V and J ends lost 3 bases and 5 bases, in that order; junction bases with no gene match: 2. The germline V gene has CDR1 KGHSH and CDR2 LQKENI. CDR3 region: CASSPSGGTGELFF. CDR3 coding DNA: TGTGCCAGCTCACCTTCGGGGGGGACCGGGGAGCTGTTTTTT.

This clone turned up a few times. The rearrangement uses TRBV6-5 and TRBJ1-1; 8 bases match TRBD1. CDR1 is MNHEY and CDR2 is SVGAGI in the germline V gene. The CDR3 length is 15 residues. The trim removed 6 bases at V and 6 bases at J, leaving 12 bases unmatched. CDR3 coding DNA: TGTGCCAGCAGCCCCAGGACAGGGTACGGAGCTGAAGCTTTCTTT. Residues: CASSPRTGYGAEAFF.

V usage is TRBV30 and J usage is TRBJ2-7; 7 bases match TRBD1. Unmatched junction bases numbered 6, after V lost 0 bases and J lost 10 bases. The CDR3 is made up of 12 amino acids. Germline V gene lookup returns CDR1 GTSNPN and CDR2 SVGIG (reference sequence). The CDR3: CAWSVRGGVQYF. In nucleotides, the CDR3 is TGTGCCTGGAGTGTACGAGGGGGCGTCCAGTACTTC.

The CDR3 loop reads CASSLGRPRDNEQFF. The CDR3 nucleotides read TGCGCCAGCAGCTTGGGGCGTCCCAGGGACAATGAGCAGTTCTTC. The genes are TRBV5-1 and TRBJ2-1; D is perhaps TRBD1 (5 bases). The ends were cut back, 0 bases at V and 5 bases at J, with 12 bases in the middle. Germline V gene data show CDR1 as SGHRS and CDR2 as YFSETQ. The CDR3 covers 15 residues.

DNA of the CDR3: TGTGCCAGCAGTTACTCGGGGCTTGGTAGGGACACTGAAGCTTTCTTT. It codes for CASSYSGLGRDTEAFF. The chain carries TRBV6-5 and TRBJ1-1; perhaps TRBD1 as D (5 bases). Germline V CDR1 and CDR2: MNHEY, SVGAGI. The CDR3 loop spans 16 amino acids. Trimming left V 0 bases short and J 3 bases short, with 14 bases between.

V is TRBV7-9 and J is TRBJ2-7; the D is unclear. CDR3 size: 14 residues. Between the trimmed V and J ends, which lost 3 bases and 1 base, there was a span of 10 bases. Germline CDR1 SEHNR, CDR2 FQNEAQ (reference sequence). In DNA, the CDR3 is TGTGCCAGCAGCTTGCAGGAAGTTTCCTACGAGCAGTACTTC. This codes for CASSLQEVSYEQYF.